One sample yielded the 14 T cell receptor beta chains listed below, sequenced in a study of Ad26.COV2.S vaccination and SARS-CoV-2 variants. Treatment here: about 20 received Ad26.COV2.S at low or high dose, single or two shots; 5 received placebo; per-sample allocation not given. The samples date from day 63 after the first vaccine or placebo injection. The repertoire was sequenced with immunoSEQ multiplex PCR; TCRdb's copy has only in-frame clones and lacks some. The repertoire has approximately 250,000 clones, 70% to 90% of them found once; the top ten carry about 2.8%. The sample here was peripheral blood, taken in a trial of Ad26.COV2.S vaccine versus placebo. These receptors all stem from a person between 18 and 65 years old who received the Ad26.COV2.S COVID-19 vaccine or a placebo.

V and J are TRBV30 and TRBJ2-2, with 8 bases matching TRBD1. In germline, CDR1 is GTSNPN, CDR2 SVGIG (reference sequence). The V and J ends lost 8 bases and 1 base, in that order; junction bases with no gene match: 6. The CDR3 sequence is 14 residues long. The CDR3 reads CARTGTGNTGELFF. CDR3 nucleotides: TGTGCCCGGACCGGGACAGGGAACACCGGGGAGCTGTTTTTT. Variable domain in full (rest from reference TRBV30 and TRBJ2-2): SQTIHQWPATLVQPVGSPLSLECTVEGTSNPNLYWYRQAAGRGLQLLFYSVGIGQISSEVPQNLSASRPQDRQFILSSKKLLLSDSGFYLCARTGTGNTGELFFGEGSRLTVL.

In DNA, the CDR3 is TGTGCCAGCATAAGGACAGACTACTACGAGCAGTACTTC. This translates into CASIRTDYYEQYF. The chain carries TRBV6-5 and TRBJ2-7, with D tentatively TRBD1 (6 bases). Germline CDR1 and CDR2: MNHEY and SVGAGI. V lost 7 bases, J lost 3 bases, and 13 bases lay in between. This CDR3 spans 13 amino acids.

The chain combines TRBV6-5 with TRBJ1-2; TRBD1 is a possible D gene (5 bases). The CDR3 loop spans 12 amino acids. Germline-derived CDR1 and CDR2 are MNHEY and SVGAGI. V lost 8 bases to trimming and J lost 7 bases, with 14 bases between them. The CDR3 reads CASRWTNGGYTF. The CDR3 DNA reads TGTGCCAGCCGATGGACAAATGGTGGCTACACCTTC.

The CDR3 nucleotides read TGTGCCAGCAGCCGGGCAGAAGTCTCTGGAAACACCATATATTTT. Its protein product is CASSRAEVSGNTIYF. This sequence joins TRBV3-1 (or the pseudogene TRBV3-2) and TRBJ1-3; D is undetermined. Trimming left V 4 bases short and J 0 bases short, with 10 bases between. This CDR3 is built from 15 residues. Germline CDR1 reads LGHDT; CDR2 reads YNNKEL (reference sequence).

V is TRBV20-1 and J is TRBJ1-2, with no clear D. V lost 0 bases, J lost 5 bases, and 4 bases lay in between. The CDR3 runs to 11 residues. The V gene's germline CDR1 is DFQATT and CDR2 SNEGSKA (reference sequence). The CDR3 is CSARDQYGYTF. CDR3 DNA sequence: TGCAGTGCTAGAGATCAATATGGCTACACCTTC.

The chain carries TRBV7-2 and TRBJ2-2; D is perhaps TRBD2 (5 bases). The CDR3 has 15 residues. Per germline, CDR1 SGHTA and CDR2 FQGNSA. Between the trimmed V and J ends, which lost 5 bases and 2 bases, there was a span of 12 bases. CDR3 bases: TGTGCCAGCAGCCTAGGGAGCGGAAACACCGGGGAGCTGTTTTTT. Encoded protein: CASSLGSGNTGELFF.

The chain joins TRBV18 to TRBJ2-1; 9 positions agree with TRBD2. Looked up from germline, CDR1 is KGHSH and CDR2 is LQKENI. V lost 5 bases, J lost 3 bases, and 23 bases stayed unmatched. There are 21 residues in the CDR3. The CDR3 sequence is CASSGLAIWEGGTSNYNEQFF. In DNA form, the CDR3 reads TGTGCCAGCTCAGGACTAGCGATTTGGGAAGGGGGCACCTCAAACTACAATGAGCAGTTCTTC.

The chain couples TRBV5-3 to TRBJ2-5; 8 nucleotides agree with TRBD2. TRBV5-3 falls under the ORF class, with uncertain function. The V segment lost 5 bases and the J segment 0 bases; nucleotides outside the gene matches: 6. The CDR3 loop spans 15 amino acids. The CDR3 DNA follows: TGTGCCAGAAGGATGGGCGGGGGGTACCAAGAGACCCAGTACTTC. Its translation is CARRMGGGYQETQYF.

The rearrangement uses TRBV18 and TRBJ2-7; 9 nucleotides agree with TRBD1. The V segment lost 3 bases and the J segment 6 bases; nucleotides outside the gene matches: 3. The CDR3 has 13 amino acids. CDR1 and CDR2 (germline): KGHSH, LQKENI. DNA for the CDR3: TGTGCCAGCTCACCGGACAGGGGCGCCGAGCAGTACGTC. Translated: CASSPDRGAEQYV.

This chain connects TRBV9 to TRBJ2-1, with D perhaps matching TRBD2 (6 bases). The V gene lost 2 bases and the J gene lost 4 bases, with 13 bases spanning the gap. This CDR3 is 15 amino acids long. CDR1 is SGDLS, CDR2 YYNGEE, per germline. CDR3 amino acids: CASSVGDSYYNEQFF. The DNA of the CDR3 is TGTGCCAGCAGCGTTGGGGACTCATATTACAATGAGCAGTTCTTC.

The CDR3 sequence is CASSFKGEETQYF. The CDR3 DNA follows: TGTGCCAGCAGCTTTAAAGGGGAAGAGACCCAGTACTTC. The V gene is TRBV5-4, the J gene TRBJ2-5, with D maybe TRBD1 (5 bases). The CDR3 spans 13 residues. Germline assignment: CDR1 SGHNT and CDR2 YYREEE (reference sequence). The ends were cut back, 2 bases at V and 3 bases at J, with 8 bases in the middle.

This chain uses TRBV7-2 with TRBJ2-2; perhaps TRBD1 as D (5 bases). The CDR3 has 14 residues. From germline, CDR1 is SGHTA and CDR2 FQGNSA. Trimming stripped 2 bases from V and 1 base from J, with 5 bases between. CDR3 sequence (DNA): TGTGCCAGCAGCTTACAGGGGAACACCGGGGAGCTGTTTTTT. Amino acids: CASSLQGNTGELFF.

This chain joins TRBV7-6 and TRBJ2-1; TRBD1 matches at 11 bases. V shed 3 bases, J shed 5 bases, and the junction held 3 bases outside the gene matches. There are 15 residues in the CDR3. Germline values: CDR1 SGHVS, CDR2 FNYEAQ. CDR3 nucleotides: TGTGCCAGCAGCTTTACGGACAGGGGGCACAATGAGCAGTTCTTC. Protein product: CASSFTDRGHNEQFF.

The chain combines TRBV20-1 with TRBJ2-7; D is perhaps TRBD2 (5 bases). The CDR3 spans 13 residues. Germline CDR1 reads DFQATT; CDR2 reads SNEGSKA (reference sequence). V was trimmed by 3 bases and J by 4 bases, leaving 13 bases between them. CDR3 nucleotides: TGCAGTGCTAGTCAGGACCGGAGGTACGAGCAGTACTTC. Its translation: CSASQDRRYEQYF.